This passage covers 29 T cell receptor beta chains from one sample sequenced in a study of T cell clonotyping in hematopoietic cell transplantation. Time point described: recipient sample about 28 days before transplant, after cytoreduction. Sequencing was performed with immunoSEQ multiplex PCR; in TCRdb, only in-frame clones are kept and a portion is missing. This table has about 49,000 clones, 85% to 90% appearing once. The specimen comprised peripheral blood mononuclear cells, sampled before stem cell transplant. These receptors were collected from a man aged 55 to 70 with biphenotypic leukemia. Some clones in this sample may be carry-over from other donors' samples.

The chain employs TRBV28 and TRBJ1-1; weak D call: TRBD1 (5 bases). The germline gives CDR1 MDHEN, CDR2 SYDVKM. Trimming removed 5 bases at V and 1 base at J, with 14 bases between. The CDR3 is made up of 15 amino acids. The CDR3 spells CASSPGGGRNTEAFF. CDR3 sequence (DNA): TGTGCCAGCAGTCCTGGTGGGGGAAGGAACACTGAAGCTTTCTTT.

This clone is judged medium-sized. J is TRBJ1-2 and V is TRBV28; D unresolved. The CDR3 consists of 16 residues. CDR1 is MDHEN and CDR2 is SYDVKM in the germline V gene. V lost 2 bases to trimming and J lost 4 bases, with 17 bases between them. CDR3 loop: CASSLAGTEMGYGYTF. The DNA of the CDR3 is TGTGCCAGCAGTTTAGCGGGCACGGAGATGGGCTATGGCTACACCTTC.

This clone appeared once. The gene calls are TRBV7-2 and TRBJ1-2, with D hard to call. Germline CDR1 SGHTA, CDR2 FQGNSA. Trimming pared 5 bases from V and 8 bases from J, leaving 18 bases between. CDR3 length equals 14 residues. The CDR3 spells CASSPTLDGLGYTF. The CDR3, as DNA: TGTGCCAGCAGCCCAACCCTTGATGGCCTAGGCTACACCTTC.

The chain uses TRBV14 and TRBJ1-2, with D uncertain. V dropped 2 bases and J dropped 4 bases, with 11 bases sitting between them. This CDR3 is built from 14 residues. CDR1 and CDR2 from the germline V gene are SGHDN and FVKESK. The CDR3 spells CASSQIGLSYGYTF. CDR3 bases: TGTGCCAGCAGCCAAATTGGATTGAGCTATGGCTACACCTTC. Combining the CDR3 with reference TRBV14 and TRBJ1-2 gives the whole variable domain EAGVTQFPSHSVIEKGQTVTLRCDPISGHDNLYWYRRVMGKEIKFLLHFVKESKQDESGMPNNRFLAERTGGTYSTLKVQPAELEDSGVYFCASSQIGLSYGYTFGSGTRLTVV.

The chain joins TRBV30 to TRBJ1-2, with TRBD1 identical over 9 bases. Germline-derived CDR1 and CDR2 are GTSNPN and SVGIG (reference sequence). The CDR3 totals 13 residues. This CDR3 reads CARPRGTGYGYTF. CDR3 bases: TGTGCTCGCCCTCGTGGGACAGGGTATGGCTACACCTTC.

This sequence joins TRBV29-1 and TRBJ2-1; 10 positions match TRBD1. CDR1 is SQVTM and CDR2 is ANQGSEA in the germline V gene. Unmatched junction bases numbered 5, after V lost 4 bases and J lost 8 bases. This CDR3 has 13 residues. In DNA form, the CDR3 reads TGCAGCGTTGCCGACAGGGGGCACTATGAGCAGTTCTTC. It is translated as CSVADRGHYEQFF.

CDR3 sequence (DNA): TGCAGCGTGGGACAGGGACTTCAGCCCCAGCATTTT. Protein sequence: CSVGQGLQPQHF. The rearrangement joins TRBV29-1 to TRBJ1-5, with 9 bases matching TRBD1. Germline CDR1 reads SQVTM; CDR2 reads ANQGSEA. Trimming at V came to 6 bases and at J to 6 bases, leaving 3 bases not matched to a gene. The CDR3 consists of 12 residues.

This chain connects TRBV29-1 to TRBJ2-2, with a weak D call TRBD2 (5 bases). Germline CDR1 is SQVTM and CDR2 is ANQGSEA. CDR3 size: 14 residues. The V gene lost 4 bases and the J gene lost 1 base, with 10 bases spanning the gap. The CDR3: CSVALGENTGELFF. DNA of the CDR3: TGCAGCGTTGCACTGGGAGAGAACACCGGGGAGCTGTTTTTT.

The chain links TRBV4-1 to TRBJ1-2; 7 bases fit TRBD1. CDR3 length: 13 residues. CDR1 is MGHRA and CDR2 is YSYEKL in the germline V gene. Germline trimming cut 1 base from V and 9 bases from J; bases unmatched to any gene: 5. CDR3 in DNA: TGCGCCAGCAGCCAAGTCGGACAGGATCGCTACACCTTC. This sequence encodes CASSQVGQDRYTF.

The rearrangement uses TRBV11-2 and TRBJ2-6; TRBD1 matches 9 bases. Germline CDR1 and CDR2: SGHAT and FQNNGV. J lost 13 bases, V lost 1 base, and 5 bases had no gene match. The CDR3 runs 14 residues. The CDR3 bases are TGTGCCAGCAGCTTAGGGGGACAGGGATGGGTCCTGACTTTC. It is translated as CASSLGGQGWVLTF.

CDR3 DNA: TGCAGCGCATGGGGGGTCCTAGACAATGAGCAGTTCTTC. It specifies CSAWGVLDNEQFF. V gene TRBV29-1 combines with J gene TRBJ2-1; D perhaps matches TRBD2 (6 bases). Trimming shortened V by 7 bases and J by 5 bases, and 15 bases separated the two germline ends. The germline CDR1 and CDR2 sequences are SQVTM and ANQGSEA. The CDR3 is 13 amino acids.

The rearrangement links TRBV2 to TRBJ2-2; D not certain. Deletions cut 7 bases from V and 5 bases from J, with 8 bases between. From germline, CDR1 is SNHLY and CDR2 FYNNEI. The CDR3 runs 12 residues. The CDR3 DNA is TGTGCCAGCACTTATGGTACCGGGGAGCTGTTTTTT. Protein: CASTYGTGELFF. The full variable domain, its missing parts supplied by reference TRBV2 and TRBJ2-2, is EPEVTQTPSHQVTQMGQEVILRCVPISNHLYFYWYRQILGQKVEFLVSFYNNEISEKSEIFDDQFSVERPDGSNFTLKIRSTKLEDSAMYFCASTYGTGELFFGEGSRLTVL.

V gene TRBV4-2 combines with J gene TRBJ2-7; tentatively, D is TRBD1 (5 bases). Germline CDR1 LGHNA, CDR2 YNFKEQ. V gave up 0 bases and J gave up 0 bases, with 9 bases separating them. The CDR3 contains 15 residues. The CDR3 nucleotides read TGTGCCAGCAGCCAAGAGGTGGACAACTCCTACGAGCAGTACTTC. Protein: CASSQEVDNSYEQYF.

This sequence joins TRBV6-6 and TRBJ1-2; 9 bases fit TRBD1. The germline V gene encodes CDR1 MNHNY and CDR2 SVGAGI (reference sequence). With 6 bases clipped from V and 8 bases from J, the junction kept 10 bases outside the gene matches. The CDR3 extends over 14 amino acids. The CDR3 is CASSSGGTGTGYTF. The DNA of the CDR3 is TGTGCCAGCAGCTCAGGCGGGACAGGGACCGGCTACACCTTC.

This rearrangement joins TRBV5-1 to TRBJ1-1; D may be TRBD1 (5 bases). The CDR3 totals 14 residues. Trimming cost V 4 bases and J 7 bases, with 17 bases left between them. Germline loops: CDR1 SGHRS, CDR2 YFSETQ. CDR3 nucleotides: TGCGCCAGCAGCCGAACGGGGGGAGCCCTTGAAGCTTTCTTT. Its translation is CASSRTGGALEAFF.

The CDR3 coding sequence is TGTGCCAGCAGTCCCCTGGGAGTAGACGGCTACACCTTC. Amino acids: CASSPLGVDGYTF. The chain couples TRBV13 to TRBJ1-2; D call uncertain. This CDR3 has 13 amino acids. Trimming took 6 bases from V and 8 from J, leaving 16 bases between them. Germline V lookup: CDR1 PRHDT, CDR2 FYEKMQ (reference sequence).

The CDR3 DNA reads as TGTGCCAGCAGTTTAGTGCGCCAAGGAACCTACGAGCAGTACTTC. Amino acid sequence: CASSLVRQGTYEQYF. This rearrangement joins TRBV28 to TRBJ2-7; D gene unclear. The germline V gene has CDR1 MDHEN and CDR2 SYDVKM. V was pared by 2 bases and J by 2 bases, with 13 bases between. The CDR3 extends over 15 amino acids.

The chain combines TRBV28 with TRBJ1-1; D not resolved. In germline, CDR1 is MDHEN, CDR2 SYDVKM. The V gene lost 6 bases and the J gene lost 10 bases, with 15 bases spanning the gap. The CDR3 has 12 amino acids. This CDR3 is CASSNDGPRAFF. The CDR3 region has the DNA TGTGCCAGCAGCAATGACGGTCCCAGAGCTTTCTTT.

This chain links TRBV30 with TRBJ2-2, with 8 bases identical to TRBD2. The CDR3 has 14 amino acids. CDR1 is GTSNPN and CDR2 is SVGIG in the germline V gene (reference sequence). J lost 6 bases, V lost 3 bases, and 6 bases had no gene match. CDR3 nucleotide sequence: TGTGCCTGGAGGAGGAGCGGGAGACCCGGGGAGCTGTTTTTT. It yields the protein CAWRRSGRPGELFF. Based on the CDR3 plus reference TRBV30 and TRBJ2-2, the full variable domain is SQTIHQWPATLVQPVGSPLSLECTVEGTSNPNLYWYRQAAGRGLQLLFYSVGIGQISSEVPQNLSASRPQDRQFILSSKKLLLSDSGFYLCAWRRSGRPGELFFGEGSRLTVL.

The chain links TRBV5-1 to TRBJ2-5; 10 nucleotides agree with TRBD1. The J segment lost 4 bases and the V segment lost 4 bases, leaving 7 bases of the junction unmatched. The germline V gene encodes CDR1 SGHRS and CDR2 YFSETQ. The CDR3 is 15 amino acids. The CDR3 sequence is CASSQAGQGGETQYF. CDR3 DNA: TGCGCCAGCAGCCAGGCCGGACAGGGGGGAGAGACCCAGTACTTC.

The V and J genes are TRBV2 and TRBJ2-5; the match to TRBD2 covers 7 bases. The CDR3 length is 13 residues. V trimming: 7 bases; J trimming: 2 bases; junction bases outside the gene matches: 4. Germline values: CDR1 SNHLY, CDR2 FYNNEI. This CDR3 reads CASTTSRQETQYF. The CDR3, as DNA: TGTGCCAGCACGACTAGCCGTCAAGAGACCCAGTACTTC.

This chain links TRBV4-1 with TRBJ2-3; D call uncertain. V lost 0 bases and J 8 bases, leaving 21 bases between the germline ends. Germline lookup yields CDR1 MGHRA and CDR2 YSYEKL. The CDR3 consists of 17 residues. CDR3 DNA sequence: TGCGCCAGCAGCCAAGATGGTCGTAGTGATAGCCGAGGTACGCAGTATTTT. Residues: CASSQDGRSDSRGTQYF.

CDR3 loop: CASSYSIDYGYTF. DNA for the CDR3: TGTGCCAGCAGTTACTCGATCGATTATGGCTACACCTTC. V is TRBV6-5 and J is TRBJ1-2, with no clear D. This CDR3 region has 13 residues. Germline values: CDR1 MNHEY, CDR2 SVGAGI. V was clipped by 0 bases and J by 5 bases, with 7 bases between them.

The V and J genes are TRBV14 and TRBJ2-3; possible D gene TRBD2, 5 bases. With 1 base removed from V and 4 bases from J, the gap between germline ends came to 12 bases. The CDR3 runs 15 residues. CDR1 and CDR2 from the germline V gene are SGHDN and FVKESK. CDR3 loop: CASSQGTGMPDTQYF. The CDR3 DNA is TGTGCCAGCAGCCAAGGGACGGGAATGCCAGATACGCAGTATTTT.

The V gene is TRBV4-2, the J gene TRBJ2-3; D is undetermined. V was clipped by 4 bases and J by 6 bases, with 11 bases between them. CDR1 is LGHNA and CDR2 is YNFKEQ in the germline V gene. CDR3 size: 13 residues. CDR3 in amino acids: CASSPLIGDTQYF. CDR3 nucleotides: TGTGCCAGCAGCCCCCTCATAGGGGATACGCAGTATTTT.

The chain recombines TRBV15 with TRBJ2-2; possibly TRBD1 for D (6 bases). V lost 1 base, J lost 4 bases, and 16 bases lay in between. This CDR3 comprises 17 residues. Germline V lookup: CDR1 LNHNV, CDR2 YYDKDF (reference sequence). The CDR3 spells CATSRAHRVRSTGELFF. Written as DNA, the CDR3 is TGTGCCACCAGCAGAGCCCACAGGGTACGGAGCACCGGGGAGCTGTTTTTT.

V is TRBV2 and J is TRBJ2-5; TRBD2 might be the D (5 bases). Trimming shortened V by 10 bases and J by 2 bases, and 14 bases separated the two germline ends. CDR1 SNHLY and CDR2 FYNNEI come from the germline V gene. There are 13 residues in the CDR3. This CDR3 is CATGPRRQETQYF. The CDR3 nucleotides read TGTGCCACCGGACCCCGGAGGCAAGAGACCCAGTACTTC.

The gene calls are TRBV19 and TRBJ1-5; TRBD1 matches at 10 bases. With 4 bases clipped from V and 7 bases from J, the junction kept 10 bases outside the gene matches. Germline V CDR1 and CDR2: LNHDA, SQIVND (reference sequence). The CDR3 runs 16 residues. In DNA form, the CDR3 reads TGTGCCAGTAGTACCCGGGACAGGGGACTTGAACAGCCCCAGCATTTT. Amino acid sequence: CASSTRDRGLEQPQHF. The complete variable domain, with remaining parts taken from reference TRBV19 and TRBJ1-5, reads DGGITQSPKYLFRKEGQNVTLSCEQNLNHDAMYWYRQDPGQGLRLIYYSQIVNDFQKGDIAEGYSVSREKKESFPLTVTSAQKNPTAFYLCASSTRDRGLEQPQHFGDGTRLSIL.

V gene TRBV5-1 combines with J gene TRBJ1-1; 7 nucleotides align to TRBD1. CDR1 is SGHRS and CDR2 is YFSETQ in the germline V gene. Unmatched junction bases numbered 2, after V lost 2 bases and J lost 1 base. The CDR3 totals 14 residues. CDR3 DNA sequence: TGCGCCAGCAGCTTCACAGGGGCGAACACTGAAGCTTTCTTT. Encoded protein: CASSFTGANTEAFF.